The 13 T cell receptor beta chains given below trace back to one sample, sequenced in a study of monozygotic twins with inflammatory bowel disease (dated by TCRdb to between 2018 and 2020). Library preparation employed 5' RACE. TCRdb shows the sequencer as Illumina HiSeq 2500. TCRdb reprocessed the reads, and each CDR3 protein sequence is entered once, without DNA. The sample's table lists a count of about 380,000 distinct CDR3 sequences. The top ten clones comprise roughly 2.6% of the sample. The sequencing sample was made of blood. The source of these receptors is a human donor with ulcerative colitis or Crohn's disease, or a healthy co-twin of an affected twin (not recorded which).

The chain links TRBV7-6 to TRBJ1-6; the TCRdb D gene call, TRBD1, has no DNA to confirm it. This CDR3 contains 13 residues. CDR1 is SGHVS and CDR2 is FNYEAQ in the germline V gene. This CDR3 reads CASSPTRESPLHF.

The J gene is TRBJ2-7, the V gene TRBV7-9; no DNA is available, so the TRBD2 call from TCRdb remains unchecked. Germline V gene sequence: CDR1 SEHNR, CDR2 FQNEAQ (reference sequence). CDR3 size: 17 residues. CDR3 loop: CASSLEELAGDLDEQYF. Full variable domain (missing parts from reference TRBV7-9 and TRBJ2-7): DTGVSQNPRHKITKRGQNVTFRCDPISEHNRLYWYRQTLGQGPEFLTYFQNEAQLEKSRLLSDRFSAERPKGSFSTLEIQRTEQGDSAMYLCASSLEELAGDLDEQYFGPGTRLTVT.

This chain connects TRBV7-7 to TRBJ2-1; the TRBD2 assignment by TCRdb is unverifiable without DNA. There are 13 residues in the CDR3. In germline, CDR1 is SSHAT, CDR2 FNYEAQ (reference sequence). Here the CDR3 reads CASSFNRGSEQFF.

This chain uses TRBV20-1 with TRBJ1-5. The CDR3 covers 15 residues. The germline CDR1 and CDR2 sequences are DFQATT and SNEGSKA (reference sequence). Here the CDR3 reads CSATYGFLGNQPQHF.

The chain combines TRBV7-2 with TRBJ2-4; TCRdb indicates TRBD1, and absent DNA this call remains unverified. The CDR3 runs 17 residues. Germline CDR1 reads SGHTA; CDR2 reads FQGNSA. The CDR3 reads CASSLAQGAAAKNIQYF.

The chain couples TRBV7-9 to TRBJ1-1. The CDR3 has 14 amino acids. Per germline, CDR1 SEHNR and CDR2 FQNEAQ (reference sequence). The CDR3 sequence is CASSLDSLITEAFF.

The CDR3 is CASSHTGELFF. The chain joins TRBV6-5 to TRBJ2-2. Looked up from germline, CDR1 is MNHEY and CDR2 is SVGAGI. The CDR3 totals 11 residues.

The chain recombines TRBV9 with TRBJ1-5; TCRdb names TRBD1, which stays unverified in the absence of DNA. The CDR3 is made up of 14 amino acids. The germline CDR1 and CDR2 sequences are SGDLS and YYNGEE. CDR3 protein: CASSGREAGQPQHF.

V is TRBV5-1 and J is TRBJ2-7; TCRdb proposes TRBD1, but this gene call is untestable without DNA. Per germline, CDR1 SGHRS and CDR2 YFSETQ. The length of the CDR3 is 16 residues. CDR3 in amino acids: CASSSGAGTATYEQYF.

V is TRBV20-1 and J is TRBJ1-2; TCRdb names TRBD1, which stays unverified in the absence of DNA. Germline CDR1 DFQATT, CDR2 SNEGSKA (reference sequence). The CDR3 has 14 amino acids. Here the CDR3 reads CSARVVVGGDGYTF.

The V call is TRBV20-1, the J call TRBJ2-7. From germline, CDR1 is DFQATT and CDR2 SNEGSKA (reference sequence). The CDR3 is 13 residues long. Here the CDR3 reads CSAGQVHSYEQYF.

This chain links TRBV9 with TRBJ2-5; TCRdb lists TRBD2, though no DNA is available to test this call. The CDR3 contains 16 residues. Per germline, CDR1 SGDLS and CDR2 YYNGEE. CDR3 in amino acids: CASSVGIAGGQETQYF.

The chain uses TRBV25-1 and TRBJ2-7; there is no DNA to check the TCRdb D call of TRBD1. Germline V gene lookup returns CDR1 MGHDK and CDR2 SYGVNS. The CDR3 sequence is 15 residues long. The CDR3 protein is CASSESGTVAYEQYF.